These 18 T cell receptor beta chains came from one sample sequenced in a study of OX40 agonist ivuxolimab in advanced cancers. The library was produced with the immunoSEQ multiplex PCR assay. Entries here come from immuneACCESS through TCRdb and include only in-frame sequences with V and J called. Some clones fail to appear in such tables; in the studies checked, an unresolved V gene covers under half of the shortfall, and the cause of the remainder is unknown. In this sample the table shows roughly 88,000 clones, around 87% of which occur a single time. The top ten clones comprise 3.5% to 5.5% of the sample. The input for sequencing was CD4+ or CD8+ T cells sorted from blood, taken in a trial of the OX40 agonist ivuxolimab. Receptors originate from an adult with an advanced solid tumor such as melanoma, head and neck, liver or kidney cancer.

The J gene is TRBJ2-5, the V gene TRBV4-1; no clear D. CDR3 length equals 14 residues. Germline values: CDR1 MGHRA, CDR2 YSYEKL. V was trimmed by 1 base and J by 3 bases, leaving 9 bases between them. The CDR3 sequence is CASSQAQKKETQYF. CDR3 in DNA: TGCGCCAGCAGCCAAGCACAGAAAAAAGAGACCCAGTACTTC.

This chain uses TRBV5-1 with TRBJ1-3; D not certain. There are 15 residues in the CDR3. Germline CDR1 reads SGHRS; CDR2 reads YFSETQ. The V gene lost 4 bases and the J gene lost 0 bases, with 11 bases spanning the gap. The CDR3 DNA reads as TGCGCCAGCAGCCCCCAAGTAAGCTCTGGAAACACCATATATTTT. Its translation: CASSPQVSSGNTIYF.

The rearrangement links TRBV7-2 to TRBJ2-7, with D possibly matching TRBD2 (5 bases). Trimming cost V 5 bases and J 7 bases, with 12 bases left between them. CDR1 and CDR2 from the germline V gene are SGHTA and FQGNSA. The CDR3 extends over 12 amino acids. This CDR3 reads CASSQFRGEQYV. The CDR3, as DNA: TGTGCCAGCAGCCAATTCCGGGGTGAGCAGTACGTC.

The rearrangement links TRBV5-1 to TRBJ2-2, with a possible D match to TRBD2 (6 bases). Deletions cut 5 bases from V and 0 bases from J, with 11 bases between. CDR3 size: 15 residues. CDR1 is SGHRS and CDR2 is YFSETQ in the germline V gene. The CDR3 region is CASSPTSSNTGELFF. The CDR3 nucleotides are TGCGCCAGCAGTCCTACTAGCTCGAACACCGGGGAGCTGTTTTTT.

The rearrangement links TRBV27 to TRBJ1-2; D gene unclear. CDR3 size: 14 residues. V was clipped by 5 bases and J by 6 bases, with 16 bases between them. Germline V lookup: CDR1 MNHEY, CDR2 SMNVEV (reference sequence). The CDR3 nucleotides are TGTGCCAGCAGTCAACGAGGGAGGGAGGATGGCTACACCTTC. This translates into CASSQRGREDGYTF.

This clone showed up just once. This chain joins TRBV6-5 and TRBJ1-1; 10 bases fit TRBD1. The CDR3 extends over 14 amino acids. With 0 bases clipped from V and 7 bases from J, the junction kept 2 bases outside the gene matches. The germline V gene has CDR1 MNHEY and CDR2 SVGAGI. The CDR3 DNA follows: TGTGCCAGCAGTTACTCGGACAGGGGGGATGAAGCTTTCTTT. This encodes CASSYSDRGDEAFF.

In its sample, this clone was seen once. CDR3 loop: CASSRELQRNTEAFF. CDR3 sequence (DNA): TGTGCCAGCAGCCGGGAGCTACAGAGGAACACTGAAGCTTTCTTT. The chain recombines TRBV5-4 with TRBJ1-1, with D unresolved. V was trimmed by 4 bases and J by 1 base, leaving 14 bases between them. From germline, CDR1 is SGHNT and CDR2 YYREEE (reference sequence). The CDR3 runs to 15 residues.

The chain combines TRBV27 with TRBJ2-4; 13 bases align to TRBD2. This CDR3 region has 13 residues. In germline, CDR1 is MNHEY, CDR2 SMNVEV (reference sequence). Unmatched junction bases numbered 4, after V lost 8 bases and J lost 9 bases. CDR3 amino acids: CASGLAGDSIQYF. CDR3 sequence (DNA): TGTGCCAGCGGACTAGCGGGAGATAGCATTCAGTACTTC.

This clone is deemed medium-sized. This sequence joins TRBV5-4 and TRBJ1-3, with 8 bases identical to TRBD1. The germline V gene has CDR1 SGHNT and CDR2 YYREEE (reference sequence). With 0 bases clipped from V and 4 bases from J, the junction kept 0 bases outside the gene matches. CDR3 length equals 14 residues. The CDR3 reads CASSLAGGGNTIYF. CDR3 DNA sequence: TGTGCCAGCAGCTTGGCAGGGGGCGGAAACACCATATATTTT.

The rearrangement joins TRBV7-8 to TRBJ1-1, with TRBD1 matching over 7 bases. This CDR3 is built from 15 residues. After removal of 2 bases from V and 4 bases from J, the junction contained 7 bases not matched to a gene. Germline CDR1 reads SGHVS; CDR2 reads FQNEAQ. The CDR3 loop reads CASSLPAGGSTEAFF. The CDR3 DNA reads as TGTGCCAGCAGCTTACCGGCAGGGGGTTCCACTGAAGCTTTCTTT.

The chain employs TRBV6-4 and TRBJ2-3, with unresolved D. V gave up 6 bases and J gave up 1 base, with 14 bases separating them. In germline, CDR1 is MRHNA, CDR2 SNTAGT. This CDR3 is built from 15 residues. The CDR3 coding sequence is TGTGCCAGCAGGGAACCTAATCCCTGCACAGATACGCAGTATTTT. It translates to CASREPNPCTDTQYF.

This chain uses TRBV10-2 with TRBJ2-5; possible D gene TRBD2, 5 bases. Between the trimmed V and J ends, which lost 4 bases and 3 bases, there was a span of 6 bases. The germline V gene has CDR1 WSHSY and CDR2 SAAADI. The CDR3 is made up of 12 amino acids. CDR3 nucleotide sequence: TGCGCCAGCAGTGTGAGGGAAGAGACCCAGTACTTC. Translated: CASSVREETQYF.

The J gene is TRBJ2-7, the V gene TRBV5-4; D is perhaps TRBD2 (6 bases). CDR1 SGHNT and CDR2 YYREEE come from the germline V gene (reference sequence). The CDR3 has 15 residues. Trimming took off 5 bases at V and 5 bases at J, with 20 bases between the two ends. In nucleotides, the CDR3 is TGTGCCAGCAGGGCGGGGACGGGCCTAGTCAACGAGCAGTACTTC. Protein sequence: CASRAGTGLVNEQYF.

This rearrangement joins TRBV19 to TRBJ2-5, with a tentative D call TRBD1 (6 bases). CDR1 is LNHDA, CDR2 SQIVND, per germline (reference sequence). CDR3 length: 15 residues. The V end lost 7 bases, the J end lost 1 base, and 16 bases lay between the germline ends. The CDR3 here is CASTDQGQTQETQYF. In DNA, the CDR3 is TGTGCCAGTACCGATCAAGGACAGACCCAAGAGACCCAGTACTTC. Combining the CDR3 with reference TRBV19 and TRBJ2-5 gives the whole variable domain DGGITQSPKYLFRKEGQNVTLSCEQNLNHDAMYWYRQDPGQGLRLIYYSQIVNDFQKGDIAEGYSVSREKKESFPLTVTSAQKNPTAFYLCASTDQGQTQETQYFGPGTRLLVL.

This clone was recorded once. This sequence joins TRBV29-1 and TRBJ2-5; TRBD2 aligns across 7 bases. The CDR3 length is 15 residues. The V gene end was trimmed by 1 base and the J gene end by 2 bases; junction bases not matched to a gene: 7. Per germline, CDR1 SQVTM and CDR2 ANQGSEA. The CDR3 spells CSVEARSGAQETQYF. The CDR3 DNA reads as TGCAGCGTTGAAGCCCGAAGCGGGGCTCAAGAGACCCAGTACTTC. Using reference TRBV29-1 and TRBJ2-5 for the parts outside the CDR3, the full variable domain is SAVISQKPSRDICQRGTSLTIQCQVDSQVTMMFWYRQQPGQSLTLIATANQGSEATYESGFVIDKFPISRPNLTFSTLTVSNMSPEDSSIYLCSVEARSGAQETQYFGPGTRLLVL.

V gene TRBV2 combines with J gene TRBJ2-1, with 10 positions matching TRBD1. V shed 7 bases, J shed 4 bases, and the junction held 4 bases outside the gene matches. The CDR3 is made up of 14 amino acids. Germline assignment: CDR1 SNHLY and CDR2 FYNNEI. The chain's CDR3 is CASNGQGGYNEQFF. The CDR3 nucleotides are TGTGCCAGCAATGGACAGGGGGGTTACAATGAGCAGTTCTTC. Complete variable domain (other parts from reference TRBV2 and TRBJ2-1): EPEVTQTPSHQVTQMGQEVILRCVPISNHLYFYWYRQILGQKVEFLVSFYNNEISEKSEIFDDQFSVERPDGSNFTLKIRSTKLEDSAMYFCASNGQGGYNEQFFGPGTRLTVL.

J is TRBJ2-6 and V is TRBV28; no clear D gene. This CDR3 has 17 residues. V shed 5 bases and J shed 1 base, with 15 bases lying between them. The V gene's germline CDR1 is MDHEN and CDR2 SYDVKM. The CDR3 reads CASSPQGSASGANVLTF. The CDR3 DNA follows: TGTGCCAGCAGTCCCCAAGGGTCAGCTTCTGGGGCCAACGTCCTGACTTTC.

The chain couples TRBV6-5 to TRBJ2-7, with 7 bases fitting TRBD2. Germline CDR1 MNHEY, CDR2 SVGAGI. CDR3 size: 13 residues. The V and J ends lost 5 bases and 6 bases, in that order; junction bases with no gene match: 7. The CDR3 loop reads CASSGGRTGEQYV. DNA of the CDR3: TGTGCCAGCAGTGGCGGGAGAACGGGCGAGCAGTACGTC.